A selection of T cell receptor beta chains follows, all from one sample in a study of regulatory T cells in long-lasting Graves disease. A single record per CDR3 protein comes from TCRdb applying MiXCR to the multiplex PCR reads. The sample carries some 500,000 distinct CDR3 sequences, around 16% recorded once. The sample was also reused in another study, on T cells in Graves' hyperthyroidism and ophthalmopathy.

The sequences come from peripheral blood mononuclear cells (PBMCs), collected at new diagnosis, from a patient treated with antithyroid drugs. The receptors come from a woman aged 40-65 years with Graves disease. The conserved cysteine and the conserved F or W are not part of the CDR3 here. Each record gives: J gene, clone size, V gene, CDR3 protein. For some rows the clone size is stated as once, few or many, or as a class when expanded; others skip it.

TRBJ1-1 | few | TRBV12-3/TRBV12-4 | ASERTQGGTEAF
TRBJ2-1 | few | TRBV6-9 | ASSYLAGGRSYEQF
TRBJ1-1 | many | TRBV5-6 | ASTRQGDATEAF
TRBJ2-5 | - | TRBV2 | ASGGQGIETQY
TRBJ2-2 | - | TRBV12-3/TRBV12-4 | ASTVQGRTGELF
TRBJ1-6 | - | TRBV6-5 | ASSYWTEDYNSPLH
TRBJ1-2 | - | TRBV7-9 | ASSYPPETRANYGYT
TRBJ2-7 | many | TRBV10-3 | AIRRDGSYEQY
TRBJ2-1 | - | TRBV3-1 | ASSQTGAGGKGEQF
TRBJ2-1 | - | TRBV12-5 | ASGPSSGANYNEQF
TRBJ1-5 | many | TRBV18 | ASSPRGVDNQPQH
TRBJ2-7 | - | TRBV28 | ASSLFGVHEQY
TRBJ2-1 | - | TRBV6-2/TRBV6-3 | ASDPPGLAYNEQF
TRBJ2-1 | many | TRBV30 | AWSAMGTAHLNEQF
TRBJ1-6 | few | TRBV7-9 | ASSSQGGSSPLH
TRBJ2-7 | once | TRBV12-5 | ASGPGRGTSFYEHY
TRBJ1-4 | - | TRBV3-1 | ASSPSPGNEKLF
TRBJ1-2 | many | TRBV6-1 | ASRATTRGYT
TRBJ1-1 | many | TRBV9 | ASSIETGEYTEAF
TRBJ1-1 | few | TRBV10-2 | ASGRRTGGMNTEAF
TRBJ1-4 | many | TRBV12-3/TRBV12-4 | ASSSTREKLF
TRBJ1-1 | many | TRBV5-1 | ASSFAGGYGTEAF
TRBJ1-2 | few | TRBV5-1 | ASSLPQDRGKVDGYT
TRBJ2-2 | many | TRBV7-8 | ASSARDRSRIGELF
TRBJ2-5 | - | TRBV20-1 | SARPRWRGPTRDIQETQY
TRBJ2-1 | - | TRBV29-1 | SVSAPRSGVYNEQF
TRBJ2-5 | - | TRBV7-2 | ASSDQNGGKTQY
TRBJ2-3 | - | TRBV20-1 | SARQVTDTQY
TRBJ2-5 | - | TRBV19 | ASSTLGGFQETQY
TRBJ2-5 | few | TRBV5-1 | ASSLGLAGEQETQY
TRBJ1-5 | many | TRBV28 | ASNRDLLQPQH
TRBJ1-6 | few | TRBV10-1 | ASSASPDRNSPLH
TRBJ2-1 | many | TRBV10-2 | ASSQFPGSQGGSYNEQF
TRBJ2-7 | many | TRBV11-2 | ASSLGRGPYEQY
TRBJ2-5 | many | TRBV3-1 | ASSLGGGQQETQY
TRBJ1-1 | many | TRBV11-2 | ASSRRSNTEAF
TRBJ2-5 | many | TRBV28 | ASSWGRETQY
TRBJ2-3 | few | TRBV12-5 | ASGLPLTSGGADTQY
TRBJ2-7 | many | TRBV20-1 | SARSGAKDEQY
TRBJ1-6 | - | TRBV14 | ASSQGGRTGGYSPLH
TRBJ1-5 | - | TRBV20-1 | SAPGQSNQPQH
TRBJ2-5 | many | TRBV7-9 | ASSLEIGETQY
TRBJ1-5 | - | TRBV6-5 | ASSYSITANQPQH
TRBJ1-1 | many | TRBV12-3/TRBV12-4 | ASSFPDSLNTEAF
TRBJ1-6 | many | TRBV28 | ASSSGTGGSPLH
TRBJ2-2 | - | TRBV7-2 | ASSLNRGAGELF
TRBJ2-7 | many | TRBV11-2 | ASSLSGGLSYEQY
TRBJ1-2 | many | TRBV3-1 | ASSLADSILYGYT
TRBJ2-2 | - | TRBV5-1 | ASSLFRQGADTGELF
TRBJ1-1 | many | TRBV20-1 | SASQGNTEAF
TRBJ2-1 | - | TRBV7-6 | ASSLAATLQGNEQF
TRBJ1-6 | - | TRBV7-9 | ASSQEGTAFTPIH
TRBJ1-1 | - | TRBV9 | ASSVAPANTEAF